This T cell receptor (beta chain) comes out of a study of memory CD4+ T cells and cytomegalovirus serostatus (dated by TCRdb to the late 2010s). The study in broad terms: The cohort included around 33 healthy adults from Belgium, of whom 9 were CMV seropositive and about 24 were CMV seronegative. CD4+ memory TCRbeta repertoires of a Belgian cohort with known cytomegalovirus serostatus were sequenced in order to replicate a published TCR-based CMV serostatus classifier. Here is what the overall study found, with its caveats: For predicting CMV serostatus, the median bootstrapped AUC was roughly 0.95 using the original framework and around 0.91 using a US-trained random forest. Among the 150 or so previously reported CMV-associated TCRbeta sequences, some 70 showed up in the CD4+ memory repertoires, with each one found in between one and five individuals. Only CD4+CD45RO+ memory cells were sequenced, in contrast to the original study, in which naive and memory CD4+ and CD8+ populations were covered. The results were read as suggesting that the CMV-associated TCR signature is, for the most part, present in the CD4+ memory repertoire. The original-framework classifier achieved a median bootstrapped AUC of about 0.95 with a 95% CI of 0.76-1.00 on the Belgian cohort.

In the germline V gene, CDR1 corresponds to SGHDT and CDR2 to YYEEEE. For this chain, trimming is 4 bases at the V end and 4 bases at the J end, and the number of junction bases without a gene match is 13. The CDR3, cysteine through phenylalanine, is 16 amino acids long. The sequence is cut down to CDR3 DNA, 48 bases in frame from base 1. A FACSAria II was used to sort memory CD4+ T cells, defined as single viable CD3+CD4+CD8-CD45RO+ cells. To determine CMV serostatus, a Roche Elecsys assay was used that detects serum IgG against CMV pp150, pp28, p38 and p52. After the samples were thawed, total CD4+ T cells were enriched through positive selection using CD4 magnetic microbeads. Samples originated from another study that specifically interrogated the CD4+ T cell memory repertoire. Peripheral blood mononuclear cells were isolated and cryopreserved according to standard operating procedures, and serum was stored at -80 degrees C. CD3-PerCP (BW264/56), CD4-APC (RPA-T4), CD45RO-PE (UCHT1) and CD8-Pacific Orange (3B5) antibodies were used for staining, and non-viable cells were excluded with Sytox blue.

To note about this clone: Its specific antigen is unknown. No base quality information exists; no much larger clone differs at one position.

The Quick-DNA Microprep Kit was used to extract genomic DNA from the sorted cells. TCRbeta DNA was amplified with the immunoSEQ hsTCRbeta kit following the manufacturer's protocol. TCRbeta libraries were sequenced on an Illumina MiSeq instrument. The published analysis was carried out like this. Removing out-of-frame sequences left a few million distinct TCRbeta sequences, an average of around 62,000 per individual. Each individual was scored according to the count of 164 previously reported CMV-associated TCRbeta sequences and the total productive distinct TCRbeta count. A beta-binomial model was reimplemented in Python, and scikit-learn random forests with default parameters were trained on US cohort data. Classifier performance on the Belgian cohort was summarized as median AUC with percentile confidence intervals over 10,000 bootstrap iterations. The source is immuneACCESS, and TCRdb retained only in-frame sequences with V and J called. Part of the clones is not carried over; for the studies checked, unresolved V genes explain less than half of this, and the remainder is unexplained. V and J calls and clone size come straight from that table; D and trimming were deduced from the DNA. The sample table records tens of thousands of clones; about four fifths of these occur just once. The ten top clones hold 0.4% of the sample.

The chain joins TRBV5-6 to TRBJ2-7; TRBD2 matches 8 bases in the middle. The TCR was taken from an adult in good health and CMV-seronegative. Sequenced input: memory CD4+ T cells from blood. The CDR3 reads CASSPRGGIGPYEQYF. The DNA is TGTGCCAGCAGCCCCCGGGGGGGGATAGGGCCTTACGAGCAGTACTTC.